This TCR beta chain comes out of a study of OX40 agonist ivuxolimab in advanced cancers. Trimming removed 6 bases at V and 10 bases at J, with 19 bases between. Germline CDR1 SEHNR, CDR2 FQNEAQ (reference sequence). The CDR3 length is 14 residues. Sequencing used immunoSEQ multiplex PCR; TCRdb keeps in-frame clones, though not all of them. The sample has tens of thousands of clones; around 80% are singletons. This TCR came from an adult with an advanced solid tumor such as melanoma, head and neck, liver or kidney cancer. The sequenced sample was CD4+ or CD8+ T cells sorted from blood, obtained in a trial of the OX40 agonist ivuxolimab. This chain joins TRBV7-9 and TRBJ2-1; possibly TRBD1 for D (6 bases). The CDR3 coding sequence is TGTGCCAGCAGTTCCGTGGAAGGGACAAGGGAGCAGTTCTTC. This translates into CASSSVEGTREQFF.